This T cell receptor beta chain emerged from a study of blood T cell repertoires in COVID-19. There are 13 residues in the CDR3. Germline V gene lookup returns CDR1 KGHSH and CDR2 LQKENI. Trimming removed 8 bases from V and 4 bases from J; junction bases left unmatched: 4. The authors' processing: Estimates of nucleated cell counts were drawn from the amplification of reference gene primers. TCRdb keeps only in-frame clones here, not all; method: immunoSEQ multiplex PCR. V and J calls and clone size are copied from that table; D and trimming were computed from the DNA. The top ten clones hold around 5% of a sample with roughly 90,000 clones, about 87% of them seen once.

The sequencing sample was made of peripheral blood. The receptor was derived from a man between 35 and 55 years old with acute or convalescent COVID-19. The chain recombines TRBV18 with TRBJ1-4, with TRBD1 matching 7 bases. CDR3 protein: CASSRGNNEKLFF. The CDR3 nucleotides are TGTGCCAGCAGCAGGGGGAATAATGAAAAACTGTTTTTT.